These T cell receptor beta chains were read from a single sample in a study of blood T cell repertoires in COVID-19. Profiled with immunoSEQ multiplex PCR; TCRdb holds only in-frame clones, not every one. The repertoire holds about 180,000 clones, with about nine tenths as singletons. Specimen: peripheral blood. These receptors all stem from a woman aged 45-60 years with acute or convalescent COVID-19. Both conserved end residues are part of each CDR3. The D gene is left open where the match is weak. Expanded clones get a size class; other rows say once, few or many, or leave the size out.

TRBJ1-1,NA,TRBD1,TRBV9,TGTGCCAGCAGCGTAGTAGGGACAGGGGGCGTGGGCGCTTTCTTT,CASSVVGTGGVGAFF
TRBJ1-4,NA,NA,TRBV2,TGTGCCAGCAGTGTCTCAGGTTTTGCAAATGAAAAACTGTTTTTT,CASSVSGFANEKLFF
TRBJ1-3,NA,NA,TRBV5-8,TGTGCCAGCAGCTTGGAGGGGGAAGCTACAAACACCATATATTTT,CASSLEGEATNTIYF
TRBJ2-1,NA,NA,TRBV4-3,TGCGCCAGCAGCCAAGATCGAGCACCCTACAATGAGCAGTTCTTC,CASSQDRAPYNEQFF
TRBJ2-1,NA,TRBD1,TRBV23-1,TGCGCCAGCGGGGACAGGGGGGGCGATGAGCAGTTCTTC,CASGDRGGDEQFF
TRBJ1-1,NA,NA,TRBV11-2,TGTGCCAGCAGCCCAGTTGGCGGCACTGAAGCTTTCTTT,CASSPVGGTEAFF
TRBJ2-7,NA,TRBD1,TRBV7-2,TGTGCCAGCAGCCAGGTGGGACAGGGGGCTTGGGAGCAGTACTTC,CASSQVGQGAWEQYF
TRBJ1-2,NA,TRBD1,TRBV11-3,TGTGCCAGCAGCTTAGACCCGGGACAGGGTTTAAACTATGGCTACACCTTC,CASSLDPGQGLNYGYTF
TRBJ2-5,NA,TRBD2,TRBV5-5,TGTGCCAGCACGACTAGCGGGAGGGAGACCCAGTACTTC,CASTTSGRETQYF
TRBJ1-6,few,NA,TRBV5-1,TGCGCCAGCAGCGCGGTGGGTAATTCACCCCTCCACTTT,CASSAVGNSPLHF
TRBJ2-7,NA,NA,TRBV24-1,TGTGCCACCAGTGAACAGGGAACCTACGAGCAGTACTTC,CATSEQGTYEQYF
TRBJ1-2,once,TRBD1,TRBV5-1,TGCGCCAGCAGGTTGAAGTCGACAGGGCTGGATGGCTACACCTTC,CASRLKSTGLDGYTF
TRBJ2-7,NA,NA,TRBV2,TGTGCCAGCAGTGACCTGGGCCCCTACGAGCAGTACTTC,CASSDLGPYEQYF
TRBJ2-1,NA,NA,TRBV6-2/TRBV6-3,TGTGCCAGCAGTTACGACAGGTACAATGAGCAGTTCTTC,CASSYDRYNEQFF
TRBJ1-2,few,NA,TRBV12-3/TRBV12-4,TGTGCCAGCAGTTTACTAAGCTATGGCTACACCTTC,CASSLLSYGYTF
TRBJ1-5,NA,TRBD1,TRBV6-5,TGTGCCAGCAGTTATCAGGGACAGGTCGGTCAGCCCCAGCATTTT,CASSYQGQVGQPQHF
TRBJ2-2,NA,NA,TRBV19,TGTGCCAGTAGTAACCCTACGGGAATAGGGGAGCTGTTTTTT,CASSNPTGIGELFF
TRBJ1-4,once,NA,TRBV6-5,TGTGCCAGCAGTTACTACGGAGCAAAGGCTAATGAAAAACTGTTTTTT,CASSYYGAKANEKLFF
TRBJ1-1,once,NA,TRBV20-1,TGCAGTGCTAGCGAGGTCCTTGAAGCTTTCTTT,CSASEVLEAFF
TRBJ1-6,NA,NA,TRBV6-2/TRBV6-3,TGTGCCAGCAGCTGGGACACCACAAATTCACCCCTCCACTTT,CASSWDTTNSPLHF
TRBJ2-7,NA,TRBD1,TRBV6-5,TGTGCCAGCAGTCAACAGGGGGCTGGAGGCGAGCAGTACTTC,CASSQQGAGGEQYF
TRBJ1-1,few,NA,TRBV12-5,TGTGCTAGTGGACTTTCAGGGTTGGCTGAAGCTTTCTTT,CASGLSGLAEAFF
TRBJ2-3,NA,TRBD2,TRBV4-2,TGTGCCAGCAGCCTTAGGGCGGGGCTAGCGGGGGTACACGACACAGATACGCAGTATTTT,CASSLRAGLAGVHDTDTQYF
TRBJ2-5,few,NA,TRBV13,TGTGCCAGCAGCTTAGCAACGGGAAGCCAAGAGACCCAGTACTTC,CASSLATGSQETQYF
TRBJ1-1,few,NA,TRBV4-1,TGCGCCAGCAGCCAAGGTGAGACTGAAGCTTTCTTT,CASSQGETEAFF
TRBJ2-7,NA,NA,TRBV16,TGTGCCAGCTCCCCGGGGGACCTCTACGAGCAGTACTTC,CASSPGDLYEQYF
TRBJ2-5,NA,TRBD2,TRBV7-8,TGTGCCAGCAGCAAATGGACTAGCAAGAAAGAGACCCAGTACTTC,CASSKWTSKKETQYF
TRBJ2-7,NA,NA,TRBV19,TGTGCCAGTAGTATTGGTCTAGCGAGATCCTACGAGCAGTACTTC,CASSIGLARSYEQYF